This T cell receptor (beta chain) originates from a study of cytomegalovirus exposure and HLA in healthy donors. V dropped 4 bases and J dropped 4; count of bases not matched to a gene: 7. The CDR3 spans 15 residues. The germline V gene has CDR1 SEHNR and CDR2 FQNEAQ (reference sequence). About this clone itself: The antigen is undetermined.

Whole-study findings and limits: Later analysis showed TCR association rates varying by HLA locus, highest for DRB1 and lowest for HLA-C.

Use of 60 Vbeta and 13 Jbeta primers characterized the PCR. The assay was immunoSEQ multiplex PCR, and TCRdb's table has in-frame clones only and misses some. The table lists roughly 110,000 clones, around 82% of them singletons. The chain employs TRBV7-9 and TRBJ1-2; TRBD1 matches at 9 bases. Sequencing input: PBMCs. The TCR was taken from a man in his fifties or sixties in good health and CMV-seronegative. CDR3 DNA sequence: TGTGCCAGCAGCTGGGGACAGGGTAGGGGCTATGGCTACACCTTC. This sequence encodes CASSWGQGRGYGYTF. The whole variable domain, filled in from reference TRBV7-9 and TRBJ1-2, reads DTGVSQNPRHKITKRGQNVTFRCDPISEHNRLYWYRQTLGQGPEFLTYFQNEAQLEKSRLLSDRFSAERPKGSFSTLEIQRTEQGDSAMYLCASSWGQGRGYGYTFGSGTRLTVV.